This entry describes one T cell receptor beta chain. It lacks a known antigen. There are no base qualities to consult, and no much larger clone falls within one base. For sequencing of the TCRbeta CDR3 region, genomic DNA was extracted from the sorted cells. The immunoSEQ Assay was used to sequence the TCRbeta CDR3 regions. In its TCRdb copy, this immuneACCESS table keeps in-frame sequences only and misses some clones. Where compared with another copy, unresolved V genes explain less than half of these, and the others have no known cause. The sample table lists about 58,000 clones, 75% to 90% of them with a count of one. Together, the top ten hold approximately 2.8% of the sample. CDR1 is given as LNHDA and CDR2 as SQIVND, both from the germline V gene (reference sequence). The CDR3 runs 13 residues from the cysteine to the phenylalanine. Of all the DNA, just the CDR3 is kept, 39 bases in frame from base 1. The germline ends are 8 bases apart after V is trimmed by 4 bases and J by 2 bases.

The data are from a study of OX40 agonist ivuxolimab in advanced cancers. In the study overall: Ivuxolimab was an agonistic, fully human IgG2 monoclonal antibody directed against OX40 (CD134), a costimulatory receptor. The point of sequencing TCRbeta in the periphery was to test whether ivuxolimab changed TCR sequence diversity and drove clonal T-cell expansion. Of the roughly 52 dose-escalation patients, hepatocellular carcinoma was present in about 20, melanoma in around 15, renal cell carcinoma in 9 and head and neck cancer in 9. In the dose-escalation cohort, 75% to 90% of patients were male, and the mean age was 60 years with a range of roughly 20 to 79. Intravenous ivuxolimab was administered to patients every 2 weeks at six dose levels: 0.01, 0.1, 0.3, 1.5, 3 and 10 mg/kg. Partial responses occurred in three dose-escalation patients: two with cutaneous melanoma and one with hepatocellular carcinoma. The paper covers the monotherapy dose-escalation part of the phase I ivuxolimab trial, which included N ≈ 57 patients. Prior anti-PD-1, anti-PD-L1 or anti-CTLA-4 therapy was permitted, and 40% to 50% of dose-escalation patients had received checkpoint inhibitors.

Paper-wide results and their limitations: After ivuxolimab, CD8+ T cells had more expanded clones than CD4+ T cells on average. In partial responders in the 0.1-3.0 mg/kg groups, normalized peripheral clonal expansion was found to be among the lowest, especially among CD8+ T cells. Clonal expansion of both CD4+ and CD8+ blood T cells was observed from baseline to week 6 at doses 0.1 to 3.0 mg/kg. Which antigens the clonally expanded peripheral T cells were specific for was not determined. Low levels of normalized T-cell clonal expansion were also seen in some nonresponding patients.

The trial excluded patients who had a history of autoimmune disease or who were on systemic immunosuppression. Peripheral blood for TCR sequencing was collected from all dose cohorts at baseline, on cycle 4 day 1, and on cycle 7 day 1. The samples were drawn from a first-in-human, open-label, multicenter phase I dose-escalation trial of ivuxolimab. Adults with locally advanced or metastatic head and neck squamous cell, hepatocellular, melanoma or renal cell carcinoma were enrolled in the trial. CD4+ and CD8+ T cells were sorted separately from peripheral blood before TCR sequencing. This sequence originates from an adult with an advanced solid tumor such as melanoma, head and neck, liver or kidney cancer. Sequencing was performed on CD4+ or CD8+ T cells sorted from blood, taken in a trial of the OX40 agonist ivuxolimab. Recombination linked TRBV19 to TRBJ1-1, with no confidently assigned D gene. The DNA sequence is as follows: TGTGCCAGTAGTAGGACTCCTAACACTGAAGCTTTCTTT. Its protein is CASSRTPNTEAFF.